Included here is one T cell receptor beta chain sequence, with context. The CDR3 runs to 14 residues. Germline loops: CDR1 MDHEN, CDR2 SYDVKM. Trimming cost V 11 bases and J 1 base, with 15 bases left between them. The data are from a study of blood T cell repertoires in COVID-19. In the authors' methods: Nucleated cell counts were estimated from reference gene primer amplification. Here immunoSEQ multiplex PCR was the method, and the copy in TCRdb shows in-frame clones only, minus some. V and J calls and clone size follow that table, whereas D and trimming were derived from the DNA. The sample has tens of thousands of clones; about 89% are singletons.

The sample comprised peripheral blood. The source of this sequence is a man between 60 and 70 years old with active or convalescent COVID-19. The chain combines TRBV28 with TRBJ1-5; tentatively, D is TRBD1 (5 bases). The CDR3 region is CAGRGVLSNQPQHF. CDR3 sequence (DNA): TGTGCCGGCCGGGGGGTTTTGAGCAATCAGCCCCAGCATTTT.